Below, 23 T cell receptor beta chains from the same sample are listed, as sequenced in a study of cytomegalovirus exposure and HLA in healthy donors. Researchers ran the PCR with 60 Vbeta and 13 Jbeta primers. Sequencing used immunoSEQ multiplex PCR; TCRdb keeps in-frame clones, though not all of them. Seen here are some 110,000 clones, approximately 79% observed once, and the top ten hold more than 15%. What was sequenced was PBMCs. Receptors were obtained from a man aged 45-60 years in good health and CMV-seropositive.

The chain has TRBV11-3 and TRBJ2-4; perhaps TRBD2 as D (7 bases). Germline CDR1 reads SGHNT; CDR2 reads YENEEA. Trimming removed 2 bases from V and 0 bases from J, with 14 bases in between. This CDR3 is 17 amino acids long. The CDR3 sequence is CASSLWGGSVAKNIQYF. As DNA, the CDR3 is TGTGCCAGCAGCTTATGGGGGGGCTCCGTAGCCAAAAACATTCAGTACTTC.

J is TRBJ1-5 and V is TRBV9; 11 bases agree with TRBD1. Germline assignment: CDR1 SGDLS and CDR2 YYNGEE. V lost 4 bases and J lost 6; bases outside the gene matches: 6. The CDR3 totals 15 residues. CDR3 nucleotide sequence: TGTGCCAGCAGCTCGGGACAGGGGGTCGGTCAGCCCCAGCATTTT. Encoded protein: CASSSGQGVGQPQHF.

This clone was seen a handful of times. V is TRBV29-1 and J is TRBJ2-7; D is ambiguous. V lost 2 bases, J lost 6 bases, and 8 bases lay in between. The CDR3 is made up of 11 amino acids. Looked up from germline, CDR1 is SQVTM and CDR2 is ANQGSEA. The CDR3 here is CSVERGSEQYF. CDR3 bases: TGCAGCGTTGAAAGAGGATCCGAGCAGTACTTC.

The chain recombines TRBV6-1 with TRBJ1-5, with a tentative D call TRBD1 (5 bases). The CDR3 contains 15 residues. V shed 4 bases and J shed 1 base, with 11 bases lying between them. Germline V gene sequence: CDR1 MNHNS, CDR2 SASEGT. CDR3: CASSGQGTSNQPQHF. In nucleotides, the CDR3 is TGTGCCAGCAGTGGGCAGGGAACCAGCAATCAGCCCCAGCATTTT.

The V gene is TRBV6-6, the J gene TRBJ1-1; no firm D call. Trimming cost V 4 bases and J 2 bases, with 8 bases left between them. Per the germline V gene, CDR1 is MNHNY and CDR2 is SVGAGI (reference sequence). The CDR3 spans 13 residues. CDR3: CASSWQENTEAFF. CDR3 bases: TGTGCCAGCAGTTGGCAAGAAAACACTGAAGCTTTCTTT.

J is TRBJ2-7 and V is TRBV28, with 8 bases matching TRBD1. The J segment lost 3 bases and the V segment lost 6 bases, leaving 10 bases of the junction unmatched. Germline lookup yields CDR1 MDHEN and CDR2 SYDVKM. CDR3 length equals 15 residues. The CDR3 spells CASRSTGGFFYEQYF. CDR3 nucleotide sequence: TGTGCCAGCAGATCTACAGGGGGATTCTTCTACGAGCAGTACTTC.

The chain combines TRBV28 with TRBJ2-7, with 13 bases aligning to TRBD2. V dropped 4 bases and J dropped 6; count of bases not matched to a gene: 6. The CDR3 sequence is 15 residues long. From germline, CDR1 is MDHEN and CDR2 SYDVKM. This CDR3 is CASSYGLAGETEQYF. The DNA for the CDR3 is TGTGCCAGCAGTTATGGACTAGCGGGAGAGACCGAGCAGTACTTC.

V is TRBV19 and J is TRBJ1-4; TRBD1 might be the D (6 bases). CDR3 length: 14 residues. Deletions cut 8 bases from V and 8 bases from J, with 18 bases between. The germline V gene encodes CDR1 LNHDA and CDR2 SQIVND (reference sequence). The CDR3 region has the DNA TGTGCCAGTTTCCTTACAGGGAGCCCGGAAAAACTGTTTTTT. Encoded protein: CASFLTGSPEKLFF.

The chain recombines TRBV4-2 with TRBJ2-7, with 10 bases matching TRBD2. Germline V gives CDR1 LGHNA, CDR2 YNFKEQ. CDR3 length: 15 residues. V gave up 0 bases and J gave up 3 bases; unmatched junction bases: 2. The CDR3 DNA reads as TGTGCCAGCAGCCAAGAGGTAGCGGGAGGCTACGAGCAGTACTTC. Amino acids: CASSQEVAGGYEQYF.

The V and J genes are TRBV11-2 and TRBJ1-3; no firm D call. With 5 bases removed from V and 0 bases from J, the gap between germline ends came to 11 bases. Per germline, CDR1 SGHAT and CDR2 FQNNGV. The CDR3 loop spans 15 amino acids. The CDR3 spells CASSRPVDSGNTIYF. The CDR3 bases are TGTGCCAGCAGCCGTCCCGTAGACTCTGGAAACACCATATATTTT.

The chain has TRBV11-3 and TRBJ2-5, with 12 bases identical to TRBD2. The CDR3 has 15 residues. Germline CDR1 is SGHNT and CDR2 is YENEEA. V shed 2 bases, J shed 3 bases, and the junction held 1 base outside the gene matches. The CDR3 DNA follows: TGTGCCAGCAGCTTACCTAGCGGGGGGGAAGAGACCCAGTACTTC. Amino acid sequence: CASSLPSGGEETQYF. The whole variable domain, remainder taken from reference TRBV11-3 and TRBJ2-5, is EAGVVQSPRYKIIEKKQPVAFWCNPISGHNTLYWYLQNLGQGPELLIRYENEEAVDDSQLPKDRFSAERLKGVDSTLKIQPAELGDSAVYLCASSLPSGGEETQYFGPGTRLLVL.

V is TRBV11-2 and J is TRBJ2-7; no firm D call. The CDR3 length is 13 residues. Germline-derived CDR1 and CDR2 are SGHAT and FQNNGV. The V end was cut by 7 bases, the J end by 0 bases, with 10 bases between. The CDR3 DNA follows: TGTGCCAGCACCCCCGTGGCCTCCTACGAGCAGTACTTC. It codes for CASTPVASYEQYF.

The J gene is TRBJ1-5, the V gene TRBV6-5; 9 bases match TRBD1. V lost 5 bases to trimming and J lost 5 bases; unmatched junction nucleotides: 7. The germline CDR1 and CDR2 sequences are MNHEY and SVGAGI. The CDR3 spans 15 residues. DNA of the CDR3: TGTGCCAGCAGTGCCGGGACAGGGAGGGATCAGCCCCAGCATTTT. Residues: CASSAGTGRDQPQHF.

This chain uses TRBV10-2 with TRBJ2-7, with 8 nucleotides matching TRBD2. V was pared by 10 bases and J by 1 base, with 6 bases of the junction left unmatched. The germline V gene encodes CDR1 WSHSY and CDR2 SAAADI. This CDR3 comprises 13 residues. CDR3: CATWGLVSYEQYF. The CDR3 DNA reads TGCGCCACCTGGGGACTAGTATCCTACGAGCAGTACTTC.

With regard to this clone: The same CDR3 is also encoded by other DNA sequences in this sample. The rearrangement links TRBV18 to TRBJ2-7; possibly TRBD1 for D (5 bases). In germline, CDR1 is KGHSH, CDR2 LQKENI. The CDR3 extends over 14 amino acids. V lost 2 bases, J lost 3 bases, and 11 bases lay in between. Here the CDR3 DNA reads TGTGCCAGCTCACCAAGGACCGACAGCTACGAGCAGTACTTC. It specifies CASSPRTDSYEQYF.

The J gene is TRBJ1-3, the V gene TRBV6-5; perhaps TRBD1 as D (6 bases). Germline V gene sequence: CDR1 MNHEY, CDR2 SVGAGI. V lost 5 bases and J 4 bases, leaving 12 bases between the germline ends. This CDR3 region has 14 residues. In DNA form, the CDR3 reads TGTGCCAGCAGTACGAGACAGGCGGGAAACACCATATATTTT. Its protein product is CASSTRQAGNTIYF.

V gene TRBV27 combines with J gene TRBJ1-1; D is perhaps TRBD1 (6 bases). V dropped 1 base and J dropped 6 bases, with 12 bases sitting between them. CDR3 size: 14 residues. The V gene's germline CDR1 is MNHEY and CDR2 SMNVEV (reference sequence). The CDR3 reads CASSLFGTPAEAFF. CDR3 sequence (DNA): TGTGCCAGCAGTTTATTCGGGACACCCGCTGAAGCTTTCTTT.

The chain is built from TRBV7-9 and TRBJ1-4; tentatively, D is TRBD1 (6 bases). CDR1 is SEHNR and CDR2 is FQNEAQ in the germline V gene (reference sequence). This CDR3 is built from 12 residues. The V gene lost 5 bases and the J gene lost 13 bases, with 14 bases spanning the gap. This CDR3 is CASSPGHPLLFF. In DNA form, the CDR3 reads TGTGCCAGCAGCCCGGGACACCCCCTACTGTTTTTT. The full variable domain, its missing parts supplied by reference TRBV7-9 and TRBJ1-4, is DTGVSQNPRHKITKRGQNVTFRCDPISEHNRLYWYRQTLGQGPEFLTYFQNEAQLEKSRLLSDRFSAERPKGSFSTLEIQRTEQGDSAMYLCASSPGHPLLFFGSGTQLSVL.

There are a few counts of this clone. The chain carries TRBV9 and TRBJ2-1; a weak D match, TRBD2 (5 bases). The CDR3 consists of 14 residues. CDR1 is SGDLS, CDR2 YYNGEE, per germline. Trimming left V 0 bases short and J 6 bases short, with 10 bases between. CDR3 protein: CASSVEHRGNEQFF. For the CDR3, the DNA is TGTGCCAGCAGCGTAGAACACCGGGGCAATGAGCAGTTCTTC.

The chain employs TRBV28 and TRBJ2-6; D unresolved. Trimming removed 7 bases at V and 1 base at J, with 5 bases between. In germline, CDR1 is MDHEN, CDR2 SYDVKM. The CDR3 extends over 13 amino acids. The CDR3 region is CASKSSGANVLTF. The CDR3 DNA is TGTGCCAGCAAGAGTTCTGGGGCCAACGTCCTGACTTTC.

The rearrangement uses TRBV7-9 and TRBJ2-3; D gene uncertain. CDR1 and CDR2 (germline): SEHNR, FQNEAQ (reference sequence). The CDR3 runs 13 residues. Trimming took 5 bases from V and 6 from J, leaving 12 bases between them. This chain's CDR3 is CASSPPAVDTQYF. CDR3 DNA sequence: TGTGCCAGCAGCCCGCCCGCGGTCGATACGCAGTATTTT.

This clone was counted a few times. The genes are TRBV18 and TRBJ1-4; possible D gene TRBD1, 5 bases. V gave up 2 bases and J gave up 6 bases, with 16 bases separating them. This CDR3 spans 16 amino acids. Germline V CDR1 and CDR2: KGHSH, LQKENI. This chain's CDR3 is CASSPRAPGLDEKLFF. CDR3 coding DNA: TGTGCCAGCTCACCAAGAGCCCCAGGGCTTGATGAAAAACTGTTTTTT.

V usage is TRBV7-2 and J usage is TRBJ2-1, with D possibly TRBD2 on 6 matching bases. Germline lookup yields CDR1 SGHTA and CDR2 FQGNSA. Between the trimmed V and J ends, which lost 3 bases and 3 bases, there was a span of 12 bases. CDR3 size: 15 residues. CDR3: CASSFSGGIYNEQFF. The CDR3 DNA is TGTGCCAGCAGCTTCTCCGGGGGAATCTACAATGAGCAGTTCTTC.